This is a list of T cell receptor beta chains from one sample in a study of blood T cells in healthy people across ages. MiXCR, applied by TCRdb to the 5' RACE reads, yields one record per CDR3 protein. The sample carries under 800,000 distinct CDR3 sequences, about 40% recorded once. The sequenced material came from blood. The receptors originated from a woman aged 60-75 years in good health. Both conserved end residues are part of each CDR3. Each record gives: clone size, D gene, J gene, V gene, CDR3 DNA, CDR3 protein. A D gene is named only where the DNA matches it firmly. Where a row states a size, it is once, few, many or the class of an expanded clone; other rows omit it.

size: .; D: .; J: TRBJ1-1; V: TRBV5-1; DNA: TGCGCCAGCAGCTCGGGGGGAGGTGTCACTGAAGCTTTCTTT; CDR3: CASSSGGGVTEAFF
size: .; D: .; J: TRBJ1-2; V: TRBV4-2; DNA: TGTGCCAGCAGCCCCCTGGGGGGGAGGGAGGACTATGGCTACACCTTC; CDR3: CASSPLGGREDYGYTF
size: many; D: .; J: TRBJ2-3; V: TRBV9; DNA: TGTGCCAGCAGCCCACGCGCGGGCGACACAGATACGCAGTATTTT; CDR3: CASSPRAGDTDTQYF
size: few; D: .; J: TRBJ1-1; V: TRBV5-6; DNA: TGTGCCAGCAGCACAGGGCCTTTTGAAGCTTTCTTT; CDR3: CASSTGPFEAFF
size: many; D: TRBD1; J: TRBJ1-5; V: TRBV7-2; DNA: TGTGCCAGCAGCGCTCGACAGGGCTCGAATCAGCCCCAGCATTTT; CDR3: CASSARQGSNQPQHF
size: few; D: TRBD2; J: TRBJ2-6; V: TRBV28; DNA: TGTGCCAGCAGTTTTCTCCTCATGCGGGGGAGGGCCTCTGGGGCCAACGTCCTGACTTTC; CDR3: CASSFLLMRGRASGANVLTF
size: .; D: TRBD2; J: TRBJ2-5; V: TRBV10-3; DNA: TGTGCCATCAGTGAGACTAGCGAGGAGACCCAGTACTTC; CDR3: CAISETSEETQYF
size: .; D: .; J: TRBJ2-3; V: TRBV12-3/TRBV12-4; DNA: TGTGCCGGCACTTTAGGGCTGGCGGTGGATACGCAGTATTTT; CDR3: CAGTLGLAVDTQYF
size: .; D: TRBD1; J: TRBJ1-6; V: TRBV4-2; DNA: TGTGCCAGCAGCCAACTGGGACAGGGGGACTATAATTCACCCCTCCACTTT; CDR3: CASSQLGQGDYNSPLHF
size: .; D: .; J: TRBJ2-3; V: TRBV6-2/TRBV6-3; DNA: TGTGCCAGCAGTCTTCCCGGGACTGTATTTAGCACAGATACGCAGTATTTT; CDR3: CASSLPGTVFSTDTQYF
size: .; D: .; J: TRBJ2-7; V: TRBV29-1; DNA: TGCAGCGTGGGGACCCCCATAGACGAGCAGTACTTC; CDR3: CSVGTPIDEQYF
size: .; D: .; J: TRBJ1-5; V: TRBV5-1; DNA: TGCGCCAGCAGCTTGGGGCCCGAGGGTCAGCCCCAGCATTTT; CDR3: CASSLGPEGQPQHF
size: few; D: TRBD2; J: TRBJ2-1; V: TRBV20-1; DNA: TGCAGTGCAGGCCCCGGGGGGAATGAGCAGTTCTTC; CDR3: CSAGPGGNEQFF
size: .; D: .; J: TRBJ1-6; V: TRBV25-1; DNA: TGTGCCAGCAGTGAATCCGAACCTATCTATAATTCACCCCTCCACTTT; CDR3: CASSESEPIYNSPLHF
size: .; D: TRBD1; J: TRBJ1-2; V: TRBV6-5; DNA: TGTGCCAGCCGGAACGGACAGGGGAAAGGCTACACCTTC; CDR3: CASRNGQGKGYTF
size: many; D: TRBD2; J: TRBJ2-1; V: TRBV5-1; DNA: TGCGCCAGCAGCCTCGGGACTAGTGGCAATGAGCAGTTCTTC; CDR3: CASSLGTSGNEQFF
size: .; D: .; J: TRBJ2-7; V: TRBV9; DNA: TGTGCCAGCAGCGTAGGGGGTAGCGGTAGTGCCTACGAGCAGTACTTC; CDR3: CASSVGGSGSAYEQYF
size: .; D: TRBD2; J: TRBJ2-3; V: TRBV4-3; DNA: TGCGCCAGCAGCCAAGTTGCCCCGATGAGCGGGAGCGCAGATACGCAGTATTTT; CDR3: CASSQVAPMSGSADTQYF
size: .; D: .; J: TRBJ2-7; V: TRBV27; DNA: TGTGCCAGCAGTTTATGGGCGGGGGCCCACTTTTACGAGCAGTACTTC; CDR3: CASSLWAGAHFYEQYF
size: once; D: .; J: TRBJ1-2; V: TRBV6-5; DNA: TGTGCCAGCAGTTATCTGACAGGCCCTCTCTATGGCTACACCTTC; CDR3: CASSYLTGPLYGYTF
size: .; D: .; J: TRBJ2-7; V: TRBV12-3/TRBV12-4; DNA: TGTGCCAGCAGTCTCGGGTGGGGGGCCCTCGGGAAGCAGTACTTC; CDR3: CASSLGWGALGKQYF
size: few; D: .; J: TRBJ2-3; V: TRBV20-1; DNA: TGCAGTGCTGGGCAGGAAAGCACAGATACGCAGTATTTT; CDR3: CSAGQESTDTQYF
size: once; D: TRBD1; J: TRBJ2-7; V: TRBV5-5; DNA: TGTGCCAGCAGCTCCCCCAGACAGGGCTACGAGCAGTACTTC; CDR3: CASSSPRQGYEQYF
size: .; D: .; J: TRBJ2-5; V: TRBV5-6; DNA: TGTGCCAGCAGCCGAGGAGTGGTCGGGAAAGAGACCCAGTACTTC; CDR3: CASSRGVVGKETQYF
size: .; D: .; J: TRBJ1-4; V: TRBV6-1; DNA: TGTGCCAGCAGTGAAGCCACTGCAACTAATGAAAAACTGTTTTTT; CDR3: CASSEATATNEKLFF
size: few; D: TRBD1; J: TRBJ1-2; V: TRBV20-1; DNA: TGCAGTGCCCCGACAGGGGGGAACTATGGCTACACCTTC; CDR3: CSAPTGGNYGYTF
size: .; D: .; J: TRBJ2-1; V: TRBV11-2; DNA: TGTGCCAGCAGCCTCCTCAGGGTGGGCAATGAGCAGTTCTTC; CDR3: CASSLLRVGNEQFF
size: .; D: .; J: TRBJ2-5; V: TRBV6-1; DNA: TGTGCCAGCAGTCGTGGAGGGGGTTACAGTCACCAAGGGACCCAGTACTTC; CDR3: CASSRGGGYSHQGTQYF
size: .; D: TRBD1; J: TRBJ1-4; V: TRBV3-1; DNA: TGTGCCAGCAGCAACAGGGGATCCGCTGAAAAACTGTTTTTT; CDR3: CASSNRGSAEKLFF
size: .; D: .; J: TRBJ2-4; V: TRBV3-1; DNA: TGTGCCAGCAGCCACCTAGCAAACATTCAGTACTTC; CDR3: CASSHLANIQYF
size: .; D: TRBD2; J: TRBJ2-3; V: TRBV7-6; DNA: TGTGCCAGCAGCTTCCCTAGCGGGAGAATCGATACGCAGTATTTT; CDR3: CASSFPSGRIDTQYF
size: few; D: .; J: TRBJ2-7; V: TRBV7-6; DNA: TGTGCCAGCAGCCACCACACCTACGAGCAGTACTTC; CDR3: CASSHHTYEQYF
size: many; D: .; J: TRBJ2-5; V: TRBV29-1; DNA: TGCAGCGCAACCGCGGGGCCAGAGACCCAGTACTTC; CDR3: CSATAGPETQYF
size: few; D: TRBD2; J: TRBJ2-7; V: TRBV7-2; DNA: TGTGCCAGCAGCCCCTCCCGGACTAGTAAGCGCGAGCAGTACTTC; CDR3: CASSPSRTSKREQYF
size: few; D: .; J: TRBJ1-2; V: TRBV12-3/TRBV12-4; DNA: TGTGCCAGCACCACCGATGCCGGGTCCAACTATGGCTACACCTTC; CDR3: CASTTDAGSNYGYTF
size: .; D: TRBD2; J: TRBJ2-5; V: TRBV6-2/TRBV6-3; DNA: TGTGCCGGCTCTAGCGGGGGGGCCGGGGAGACCCAGTACTTC; CDR3: CAGSSGGAGETQYF
size: .; D: .; J: TRBJ1-4; V: TRBV11-2; DNA: TGTGCCAGCAGCCCGGACAGTGCAACTAATGAAAAACTGTTTTTT; CDR3: CASSPDSATNEKLFF
size: .; D: .; J: TRBJ1-1; V: TRBV6-2/TRBV6-3; DNA: TGTGCCAGCAGTTACTCAGTATCCCCGGGAGCTGAAGCTTTCTTT; CDR3: CASSYSVSPGAEAFF
size: few; D: .; J: TRBJ2-7; V: TRBV20-1; DNA: TGCAGTGCTAGAGATTTAGGCAGGGATTACTCCTACGAGCAGTACTTC; CDR3: CSARDLGRDYSYEQYF
size: few; D: .; J: TRBJ1-6; V: TRBV27; DNA: TGTGCCAGCTGCCCGGGACATGGGAATTCACCCCTCCACTTT; CDR3: CASCPGHGNSPLHF
size: few; D: .; J: TRBJ2-3; V: TRBV12-3/TRBV12-4; DNA: TGTGCCAGCAGTTTGGTGAGCGGTAGCACAGATACGCAGTATTTT; CDR3: CASSLVSGSTDTQYF
size: .; D: .; J: TRBJ2-4; V: TRBV12-3/TRBV12-4; DNA: TGTGCCAGCAGGAGACAGAACCTCAAAAACATTCAGTACTTC; CDR3: CASRRQNLKNIQYF
size: few; D: TRBD1; J: TRBJ2-7; V: TRBV7-9; DNA: TGTGCCAGCAGCACGACAGGGGGCTTTCGGTACGAGCAGTACTTC; CDR3: CASSTTGGFRYEQYF
size: .; D: TRBD1; J: TRBJ2-7; V: TRBV7-2; DNA: TGTGTCAGCAGTATCTCGGGACAGGAATTTCACGAGCAGTACTTC; CDR3: CVSSISGQEFHEQYF
size: .; D: .; J: TRBJ1-1; V: TRBV29-1; DNA: TGCAGCGTACAGGGTATGGGCGCTGAAGCTTTCTTT; CDR3: CSVQGMGAEAFF
size: .; D: TRBD1; J: TRBJ1-2; V: TRBV30; DNA: TGTGCCTGGAGTTTAGGGGGCGCAGGCTACACCTTC; CDR3: CAWSLGGAGYTF
size: .; D: .; J: TRBJ2-7; V: TRBV6-2/TRBV6-3; DNA: TGTGCCAGCTGCCCCCTGACCGGGAATTACAAGCAGTACTTC; CDR3: CASCPLTGNYKQYF
size: .; D: TRBD2; J: TRBJ2-5; V: TRBV20-1; DNA: TGCAGTGCTAGAGTCTACAGCGGGGGAGGTGGAGAGACCCAGTACTTC; CDR3: CSARVYSGGGGETQYF